This T cell receptor beta chain was documented in a study of response to subunit inactivated influenza vaccine. Whole-study results and caveats: The authors offered the suggestion that each seasonal influenza vaccination recruits few new T cells.

TCRdb analysed the RT-PCR reads with MiXCR anew, one entry per CDR3 protein. The sample consists of some 500,000 distinct CDR3 sequences, more than 15% of them appearing once. J gave up 4 bases and V 5 bases, and 12 bases lay outside the gene matches. The V gene's germline CDR1 is SGDLS and CDR2 YYNGEE. The CDR3 spans 16 residues. Comment on this clonotype: The antigen remains undetermined.

Sequences were derived from CD4+ T cells sorted from PBMCs, sampled less than 30 months after vaccination. The chain uses TRBV9 and TRBJ2-3, with TRBD2 matching 8 bases. The sequence was collected from a man aged 50 to 69 who received an inactivated influenza vaccine. CDR3 coding DNA: TGTGCCAGCAGTCTGAAGCCGGGACTAGTCTCAGATACGCAGTATTTT. Protein: CASSLKPGLVSDTQYF.